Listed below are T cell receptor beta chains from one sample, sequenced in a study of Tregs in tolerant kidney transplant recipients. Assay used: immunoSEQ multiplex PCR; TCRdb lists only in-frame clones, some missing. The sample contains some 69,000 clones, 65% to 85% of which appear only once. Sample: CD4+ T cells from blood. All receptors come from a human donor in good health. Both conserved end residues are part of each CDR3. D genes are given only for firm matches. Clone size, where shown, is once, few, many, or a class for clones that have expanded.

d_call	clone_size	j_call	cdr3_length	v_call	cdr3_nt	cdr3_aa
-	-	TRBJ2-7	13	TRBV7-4	TGTGCCAGCAGCCCTTGGAGGGACGGAGAGCAGTACTTC	CASSPWRDGEQYF
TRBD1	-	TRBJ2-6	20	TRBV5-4	TGTGCCAGCAGCTCCAAGAAAAGACAGGGAGCTCTATCGGGGGCCAACGTCCTGACTTTC	CASSSKKRQGALSGANVLTF
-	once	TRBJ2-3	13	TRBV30	TGTGCCTGGAGGGTGGTGGGCACAGATACGCAGTATTTT	CAWRVVGTDTQYF
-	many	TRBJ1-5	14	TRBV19	TGTGCCAGTAGTATAGATGGGGGCGATCAGCCCCAGCATTTT	CASSIDGGDQPQHF
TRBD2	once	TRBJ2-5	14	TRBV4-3	TGCGCCAGCAGCGCGGGACCGGGGGGAGAGACCCAGTACTTC	CASSAGPGGETQYF
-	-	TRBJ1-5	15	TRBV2	TGTGCCAGCAGTTTGGGACCTCCTGGGTATCAGCCCCAGCATTTT	CASSLGPPGYQPQHF
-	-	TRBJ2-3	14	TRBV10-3	TGTGCCATCGCGGCAGGGACCTTCACAGATACGCAGTATTTT	CAIAAGTFTDTQYF
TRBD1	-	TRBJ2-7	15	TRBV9	TGTGCCAGCAGCGTAAATGGGAACAGGGGCCACGAGCAGTACTTC	CASSVNGNRGHEQYF
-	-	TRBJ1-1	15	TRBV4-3	TGCGCCAGCAGCCAAGATGTTCCGGGGGGCGGTGAAGCTTTCTTT	CASSQDVPGGGEAFF
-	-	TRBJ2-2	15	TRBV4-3	TGCGCCAGCAGCCAAGGTGGGGCGCGGGGCGGGGAGCTGTTTTTT	CASSQGGARGGELFF
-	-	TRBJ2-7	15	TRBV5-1	TGCGCCAGCAGCTTGGCGGGACTCTCCTCCTACGAGCAGTACTTC	CASSLAGLSSYEQYF
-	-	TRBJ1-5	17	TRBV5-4	TGTGCCAGCAGCCCTATTTGCTGGGAGGATAGCAATCAGCCCCAGCATTTT	CASSPICWEDSNQPQHF
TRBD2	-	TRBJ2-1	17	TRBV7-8	TGTGCCAGCAGAGCACTCTTTGGGCTAGCGGGAGGGAATGAGCAGTTCTTC	CASRALFGLAGGNEQFF
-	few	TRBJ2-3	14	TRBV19	TGTGCCAGTAGTATTCGGTGGCGAGGCGATACGCAGTATTTT	CASSIRWRGDTQYF
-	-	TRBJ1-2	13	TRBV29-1	TGCAGCGTTGACCCCGAGCAGGACTATGGCTACACCTTC	CSVDPEQDYGYTF
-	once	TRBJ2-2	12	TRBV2	TGTGCCAGCAGTGAACGGGGCGGGGAGCTGTTTTTT	CASSERGGELFF
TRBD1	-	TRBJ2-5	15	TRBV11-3	TGTGCCAGCACCGTAACAGGGGCTCGGGGAGAGACCCAGTACTTC	CASTVTGARGETQYF
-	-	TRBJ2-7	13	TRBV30	TGTGCCTGGAGGGCACTAAACCCTTACGAGCAGTACTTC	CAWRALNPYEQYF
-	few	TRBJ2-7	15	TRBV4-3	TGCGCCAGCAGCCAAGTGATTGGGGCGGCCTACGAGCAGTACTTC	CASSQVIGAAYEQYF
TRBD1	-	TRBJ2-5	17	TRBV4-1	TGCGCCAGCAGCCAAGTTTCTCGGACAGGGGGCTTTGAGACCCAGTACTTC	CASSQVSRTGGFETQYF
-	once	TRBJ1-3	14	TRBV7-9	TGTGCCAGCAGCCCCGACAGCTCTGGAAACACCATATATTTT	CASSPDSSGNTIYF
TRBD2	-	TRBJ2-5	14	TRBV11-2	TGTGCCAGCAGATTGACTAGCGGGCCAGAGACCCAGTACTTC	CASRLTSGPETQYF
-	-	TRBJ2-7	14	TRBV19	TGTGCCAGTAGTCGTACTAGCCTCTCCTACGAGCAGTACTTC	CASSRTSLSYEQYF
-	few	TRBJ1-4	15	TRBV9	TGTGCCAGCAGCCCCCTGGGACGGGCTAATGAAAAACTGTTTTTT	CASSPLGRANEKLFF
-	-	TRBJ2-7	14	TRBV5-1	TGCGCCAGCAGCTCTCAATCTAACTCCTACGAGCAGTACTTC	CASSSQSNSYEQYF
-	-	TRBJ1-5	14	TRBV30	TGTGCCTGGAGCAAAACCGGAGGGCGTCAGCCCCAGCATTTT	CAWSKTGGRQPQHF
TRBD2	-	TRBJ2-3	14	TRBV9	TGTGCCAGCGCCTCTAGCGGGAGCACAGATACGCAGTATTTT	CASASSGSTDTQYF
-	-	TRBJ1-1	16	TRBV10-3	TGTGCCATCAGTGAAACCCCACCCCGGGCGTTCACTGAAGCTTTCTTT	CAISETPPRAFTEAFF
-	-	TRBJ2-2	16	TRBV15	TGTGCCACCAGCGGGACCGGGACTTTCAACACCGGGGAGCTGTTTTTT	CATSGTGTFNTGELFF
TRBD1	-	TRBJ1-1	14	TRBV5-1	TGCGCCAGCAGCATGACAGGGGGGAACACTGAAGCTTTCTTT	CASSMTGGNTEAFF
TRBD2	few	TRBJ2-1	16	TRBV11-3	TGTGCCAGCAGCTTCGAGAGCGGGAGGTTCTACAATGAGCAGTTCTTC	CASSFESGRFYNEQFF
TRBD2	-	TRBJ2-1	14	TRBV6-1	TGTGCCAGCACCAGCGGGGGGGCTCTGGATGAGCAGTTCTTC	CASTSGGALDEQFF
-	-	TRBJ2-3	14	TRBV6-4	TGTGCCAGCAGTGTGGGATCCCACACAGATACGCAGTATTTT	CASSVGSHTDTQYF
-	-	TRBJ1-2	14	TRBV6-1	TGTGCCAGCAGTGTCCACAGGAGGAACTATGGCTACACCTTC	CASSVHRRNYGYTF
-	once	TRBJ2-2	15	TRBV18	TGTGCCACTTCGGTTGGGGTTCGGATCACCGGGGAGCTGTTTTTT	CATSVGVRITGELFF
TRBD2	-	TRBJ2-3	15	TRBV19	TGTGCGACTCGGACTAGCGGGGGCCGCACAGATACGCAGTATTTT	CATRTSGGRTDTQYF
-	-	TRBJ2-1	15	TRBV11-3	TGTGCCAGCAGCGCACGACGGACCTCCTACAATGAGCAGTTCTTC	CASSARRTSYNEQFF
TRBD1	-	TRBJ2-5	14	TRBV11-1	TGTGCCAGCAGCCCCTGGACAGGGACAGAGACCCAGTACTTC	CASSPWTGTETQYF
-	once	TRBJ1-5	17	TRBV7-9	TGTGCCAGCAGCTTAGAATCAGGGACGACCGCCAATCAGCCCCAGCATTTT	CASSLESGTTANQPQHF
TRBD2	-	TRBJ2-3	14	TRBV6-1	TGTGCCAGCACTCAACTAGCGGGCACAGATACGCAGTATTTT	CASTQLAGTDTQYF
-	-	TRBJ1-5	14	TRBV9	TGTGCCAGCAGCTGGGGAGCAAACAATCAGCCCCAGCATTTT	CASSWGANNQPQHF